The source of this TCR beta chain is a study of T cell responses to AZD1222 COVID-19 vaccine (dated by TCRdb to the early 2020s). Regarding the study in general: A total of around 240 trial participants underwent TCR sequencing, of whom 207 had received two doses of AZD1222 and approximately 25 had received two doses of the MenACWY control vaccine. Trial participants were enrolled by age into 18-55, 56-69 and 70-plus year subgroups, with approximately 150, 28 and 58 TCR-sequenced participants respectively.

Notes on this clone: Its antigen is not yet known. There are no base qualities to consult, and no much larger clone falls within one base.

The CDR3 regions of human TCRbeta chains were analyzed by immunosequencing. Per the authors' processing: Repertoire TCRs were checked for matches against a reference library of SARS-CoV-2-specific TCRs that had been generated using the MIRA antigen-specificity platform. Breadth was defined as the fraction of unique TCRs that were SARS-CoV-2-associated, and depth was defined as the fraction of total T cells that were SARS-CoV-2-associated. Using the MIRA data, each spike-specific TCR was mapped to the spike region that the TCR reacts to and placed in a CD4 or CD8 class. Log10-transformed breadth and depth values were compared by one-way ANOVA with Sidak's multiple comparisons tests. TCRdb mirrors the immuneACCESS table, restricted to in-frame sequences. Some clones are absent from its copies; in checked studies, under half trace to an unresolved V gene, and the reason for the others is unknown. V, J and clone size derive from that table, while D and trimming were established from the DNA sequence. Present in this sample are 120,000 or so clones, roughly 89% of which were seen just once. The ten most abundant clones make up around 10% of the sample.

The intended sense of this specimen's time point label: baseline before first vaccination. What the treatment or condition label conveys for this sample: meningococcal conjugate vaccine given as trial control. Samples from vaccinated people were obtained from the UK trials COV001 and COV002, which included a single-blind randomized controlled phase 2/3 trial of AZD1222 (ChAdOx1 nCoV-19) in healthy adults. Trial participant PBMC samples were collected at day 0 and day 28 after the second dose for TCRbeta chain sequencing. On the study overall, not on this receptor specifically: Most participants were white British and females outnumbered males, and the authors suggested that clonal diversity may have been underestimated. The whole spike protein was spanned by vaccine-associated CD4 TCRs, and dominant responses were seen in regions 160-218 and 743-854. After two AZD1222 doses, spike-specific TCR breadth and depth were significantly higher than at day 0 and than in MenACWY recipients. In the small 56-69-year group, the increase in depth fell short of significance, most likely because of low power. Conclusions about previously exposed vaccinees are limited, since just 5 to 7 AZD1222 recipients were seropositive for SARS-CoV-2 at baseline. Because no day 14 peak-response samples were available, the repertoires could be characterized only after the peak T cell response. Nearly half of unique spike-specific TCRs reportedly recognized epitopes outside regions mutated in the B.1.351 and B.1.1.7 variants.

The sequence came from an adult in good health. The material sequenced was peripheral blood, taken on day 0 of MenACWY control vaccination.

The CDR3 loop reads CASVTGITEAFF. Read as DNA, the sequence is TGTGCCAGCGTGACAGGGATCACTGAAGCTTTCTTT. The chain is made from TRBV6-5 and TRBJ1-1; 7 nucleotides in the junction match TRBD1. The germline V gene encodes CDR1 MNHEY and CDR2 SVGAGI. Trimming removed 8 bases from V and 4 bases from J; the gene matches leave 4 bases unexplained. From its cysteine to its phenylalanine, the CDR3 spans 12 amino acids. Here the CDR3 DNA is all that survives: 36 bases in frame from base 1.